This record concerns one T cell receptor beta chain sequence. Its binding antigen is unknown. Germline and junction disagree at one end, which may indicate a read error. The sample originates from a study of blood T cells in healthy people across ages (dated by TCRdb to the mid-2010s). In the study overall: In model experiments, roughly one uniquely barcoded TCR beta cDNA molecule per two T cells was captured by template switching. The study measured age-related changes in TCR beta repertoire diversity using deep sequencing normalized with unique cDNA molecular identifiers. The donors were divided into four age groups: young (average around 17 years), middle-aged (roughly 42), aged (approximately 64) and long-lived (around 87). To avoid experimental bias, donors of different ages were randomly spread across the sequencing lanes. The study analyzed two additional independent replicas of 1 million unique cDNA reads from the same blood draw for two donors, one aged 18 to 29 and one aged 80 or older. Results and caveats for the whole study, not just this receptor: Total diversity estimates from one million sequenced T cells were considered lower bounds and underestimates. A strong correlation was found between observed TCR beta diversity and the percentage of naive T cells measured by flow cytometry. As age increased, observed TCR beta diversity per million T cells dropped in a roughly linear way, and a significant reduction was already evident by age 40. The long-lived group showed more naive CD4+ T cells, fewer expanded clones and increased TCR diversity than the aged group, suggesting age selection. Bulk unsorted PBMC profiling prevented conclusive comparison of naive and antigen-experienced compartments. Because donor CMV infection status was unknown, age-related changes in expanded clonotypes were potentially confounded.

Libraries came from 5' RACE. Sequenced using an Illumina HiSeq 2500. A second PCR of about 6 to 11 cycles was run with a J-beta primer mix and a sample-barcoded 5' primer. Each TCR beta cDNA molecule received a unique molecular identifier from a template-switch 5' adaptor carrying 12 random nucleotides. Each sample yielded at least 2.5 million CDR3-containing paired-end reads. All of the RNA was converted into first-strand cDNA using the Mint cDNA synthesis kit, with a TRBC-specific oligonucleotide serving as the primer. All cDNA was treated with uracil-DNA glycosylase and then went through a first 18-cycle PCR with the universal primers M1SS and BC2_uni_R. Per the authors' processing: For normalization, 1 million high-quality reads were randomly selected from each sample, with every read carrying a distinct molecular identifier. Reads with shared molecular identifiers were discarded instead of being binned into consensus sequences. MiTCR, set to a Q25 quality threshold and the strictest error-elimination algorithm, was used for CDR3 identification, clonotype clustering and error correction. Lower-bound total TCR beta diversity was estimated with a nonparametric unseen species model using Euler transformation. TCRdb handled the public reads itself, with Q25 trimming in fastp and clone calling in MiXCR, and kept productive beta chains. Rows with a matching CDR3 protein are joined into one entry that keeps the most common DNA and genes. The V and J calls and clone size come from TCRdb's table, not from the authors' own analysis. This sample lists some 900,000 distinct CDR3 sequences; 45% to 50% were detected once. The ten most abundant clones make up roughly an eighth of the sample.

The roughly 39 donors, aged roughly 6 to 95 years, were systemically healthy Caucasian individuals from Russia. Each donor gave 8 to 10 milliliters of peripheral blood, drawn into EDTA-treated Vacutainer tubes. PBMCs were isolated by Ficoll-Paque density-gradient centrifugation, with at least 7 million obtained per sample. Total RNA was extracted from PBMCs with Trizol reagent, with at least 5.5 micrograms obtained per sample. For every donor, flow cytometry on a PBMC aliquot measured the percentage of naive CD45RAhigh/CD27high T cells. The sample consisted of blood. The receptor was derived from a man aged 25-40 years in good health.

The CDR3 corresponds to CASSQGQGAAHEQYF. The base sequence is TGTGCTAGCAGTCAGGGACAGGGGGCCGCTCACGAGCAGTACTTC. The chain employs TRBV2 and TRBJ2-5; TRBD1 aligns with 12 central bases. The J call could be wrong; TRBJ2-7 is a better fit for the DNA end. Counted from cysteine to phenylalanine, this CDR3 has 15 amino acids. Only the CDR3 part of the read is kept: 45 bases, read in frame from the first base. Looking up the germline V gene yields CDR1 SNHLY and CDR2 FYNNEI.